This T cell receptor beta chain emerged from a study of blood T cell repertoires in COVID-19. About the study: Samples of COVID-19 (acute and convalescent) were obtained from the United States, Italy and Spain. The cDNA or gDNA used as material had been derived from T cells, B-cell-depleted T cells, or PBMCs.

The germline V and J ends were trimmed by 1 base and 0 bases, with 7 bases remaining between them. The CDR3 sequence is 15 residues long. Germline lookup yields CDR1 SGHTA and CDR2 FQGNSA. TCRdb's copy holds only in-frame clones and misses some; the assay was immunoSEQ multiplex PCR. The data hold about 210,000 clones, with around nine tenths observed a single time. The sequence derives from a man between 60 and 75 years old with acute or convalescent COVID-19. V is TRBV7-2 and J is TRBJ1-3; TRBD1 might be the D (5 bases). The sequencing input was peripheral blood. CDR3 residues: CASSLVGGSGNTIYF. As DNA, the CDR3 is TGTGCCAGCAGCTTAGTGGGGGGCTCTGGAAACACCATATATTTT.